The entry that follows covers one TCR beta chain sequence. This clonotype was seen more than once but under ten times. Its antigen is unknown. No base-level quality is on record; no much larger clone is a single base apart. These reads were obtained on an Illumina NovaSeq 6000. cDNA libraries for TCRalpha and TCRbeta were prepared by 5'RACE using constant-segment primers, with sample barcodes and unique molecular identifiers added. RNA was extracted from every sample with Trizol reagent. Libraries were amplified in two PCR steps, with a second sample barcode and Illumina TruSeq adapters added in the second step. The libraries were sequenced on an Illumina NovaSeq using 2 x 150 bp paired-end reads. On the authors' methods: Reads were demultiplexed and collapsed into UMI-guided consensus sequences with migec v1.2.7. Using mixcr v2.1.11, the UMI consensuses were aligned to TRA and TRB V and J templates and assembled into clonotypes. Expanded or contracted clonotypes were those called significant by both edgeR and NoisET, with noise models trained on biological replicates. For edgeR calls, the thresholds were a false discovery rate-adjusted p below 0.01 and a log2 fold-change of 1. As an exploratory analysis of dynamics, max-normalized trajectories of the 1000 most abundant clonotypes were examined with PCA combined with hierarchical clustering. Each responding clone was given a CD4 or CD8 phenotype based on the CD4+ and CD8+ repertoires, which had been sequenced separately. In TCRdb, the public reads were trimmed at Q25 with fastp and aligned with MiXCR, with productive beta chains retained. CDR3 protein duplicates are merged, each entry listing the most common genes and DNA. What appears here as the V and J calls and clone size reflects TCRdb's work, not the paper's. Across this sample there are 200,000 to 250,000 distinct CDR3 sequences, with 15% to 19% seen only once. The ten largest clones capture around 2.2% of the sample.

CDR1 is given as MNHEY and CDR2 as SVGAGI, both from the germline V gene. The CDR3, from cysteine to phenylalanine, totals 13 residues. Solely the CDR3 DNA is kept, with 39 bases framed from the first base. V ends up 0 bases short and J 7 bases short, with an unmatched junction base count of 2. This sample stems from a study of T-cell memory formation after mild COVID-19 (dated by TCRdb to the early 2020s). Turning to the overall study: TCR sequence clusters from the two donors were largely donor specific. In a couple of donors, T-cell clones that expanded and contracted after mild COVID-19 were followed by sequencing TCRalpha and TCRbeta repertoires longitudinally. Two young, previously healthy adult volunteers, one female and one male, were included in the cohort. Paper-wide results and their limitations: Some responding clones were detected in pre-infection memory, which suggested that pre-existing cross-reactive memory T cells had joined the SARS-CoV-2 response. Contracting CD4+ clones appeared mostly in the CM and EM memory subsets, whereas CD8+ clones were enriched in EMRA. The study covered only two mild cases, and larger cohorts including severe cases with pre-infection samples were considered necessary. Clones that contracted from day 15 to 85 showed balanced CD4/CD8 phenotypes, whereas a second wave of clones that expanded from day 15 to 37 leaned towards CD4+. The second-wave clones that peaked on day 37 were not confirmed to be SARS-CoV-2 specific.

PBMCs were isolated by Ficoll-Paque density gradient centrifugation. Sequences were obtained from PBMCs or a T cell subset sorted from them (not recorded which). Here the chain combines TRBV6-5 and TRBJ1-2; 7 central bases correspond to TRBD1. This clonotype was sampled from an adult woman who had mild COVID-19 (a few samples of this study predate the infection). The sample titles of this study are shuffled in the database, so cell type and time point are left out; the donor was told from shared clones. The nucleotide sequence reads as follows: TGTGCCAGCAGTTACTCAGGGGGCTTTGGCTACACCTTC. Its translation is CASSYSGGFGYTF.